This T cell receptor (beta chain) was retrieved from a study of cytomegalovirus exposure and HLA in healthy donors. Points from the study as a whole: Earlier analysis found most TCR beta V segments productive about 87% or about 30% of the time. V- and J-gene trimming of TCR beta was linked (in a later analysis) to a missense DCLRE1C variant.

Amplification used 60 Vbeta primers and 13 Jbeta primers. This table comes from immunoSEQ multiplex PCR, and its TCRdb copy is limited to in-frame clones, with some not included. Of 110,000 or so clones listed, about 80% are singletons. The CDR3 totals 11 residues. V lost 4 bases and J 6 bases, leaving 5 bases between the germline ends. Germline-derived CDR1 and CDR2 are WSHSY and SAAADI. This clone was counted a few times. Antigen unknown. The specimen was PBMCs. The TCR was taken from a female donor in good health and CMV-seronegative. This chain uses TRBV10-2 with TRBJ2-3; weak D call: TRBD1 (5 bases). DNA for the CDR3: TGCGCCAGCAGTGCAGGGGATACGCAGTATTTT. Translating it yields CASSAGDTQYF.